These 6 T cell receptor beta chains share one sample of origin, sequenced in a study of Ad26.COV2.S vaccination and SARS-CoV-2 variants (dated by TCRdb to the early 2020s). Libraries were built with the immunoSEQ multiplex PCR assay. TCRdb mirrors the immuneACCESS table, restricted to in-frame sequences. Some clones are absent from its copies; in checked studies, under half trace to an unresolved V gene, and the reason for the others is unknown. A total of hundreds of thousands of clones appear in this sample, roughly 90% of them only once. The ten largest clones represent roughly 1.5% of the sample. This sample's treatment or condition label indicates: about 20 received Ad26.COV2.S at low or high dose, single or two shots; 5 received placebo; per-sample allocation not given. For vaccine and placebo recipients, repertoires were sequenced using samples collected on day 63 after the first injection.

The sequences come from peripheral blood, collected in a trial of Ad26.COV2.S vaccine versus placebo. Source of these receptors: a person between 18 and 59 years old who received the Ad26.COV2.S COVID-19 vaccine or a placebo.

The chain couples TRBV7-2 to TRBJ1-6; D is undetermined. Germline V CDR1 and CDR2: SGHTA, FQGNSA. The CDR3 has 14 amino acids. Trimming cost V 3 bases and J 6 bases, with 9 bases left between them. In DNA, the CDR3 is TGTGCCAGCAGCTTGAAGGGTGGTAATTCACCCCTCCACTTT. The encoded protein is CASSLKGGNSPLHF.

This sequence joins TRBV3-1 (or the pseudogene TRBV3-2) and TRBJ2-1; D might be TRBD2 (6 bases). The CDR3 runs 16 residues. Trimming removed 3 bases at V and 3 bases at J, with 15 bases between. Germline V gene lookup returns CDR1 LGHDT and CDR2 YNNKEL (reference sequence). CDR3 nucleotide sequence: TGTGCCAGCAGCCATCACGCCGGGGGAAGCTACAATGAGCAGTTCTTC. Translation gives CASSHHAGGSYNEQFF.

This chain links TRBV19 with TRBJ2-3; TRBD1 matches at 10 bases. The CDR3 spans 16 residues. V shed 5 bases, J shed 5 bases, and the junction held 10 bases outside the gene matches. The V gene's germline CDR1 is LNHDA and CDR2 SQIVND (reference sequence). The DNA of the CDR3 is TGTGCCAGTAGTTGGTCCGGGACAGGGGTGGGAGATACGCAGTATTTT. As protein: CASSWSGTGVGDTQYF.

This clone was found a few times. V usage is TRBV3-1 (or the pseudogene TRBV3-2) and J usage is TRBJ1-2; D is unresolved. This CDR3 comprises 13 residues. Trimming removed 4 bases at V and 2 bases at J, with 8 bases between. From germline, CDR1 is LGHDT and CDR2 YNNKEL (reference sequence). In nucleotides, the CDR3 is TGTGCCAGCAGCCTAAACGGAAACTATGGCTACACCTTC. It encodes CASSLNGNYGYTF.

This rearrangement joins TRBV25-1 to TRBJ2-3; D possibly corresponds to TRBD1 (6 bases). CDR1 is MGHDK, CDR2 SYGVNS, per germline. This CDR3 comprises 16 residues. Trimming pared 7 bases from V and 0 bases from J, leaving 17 bases between. CDR3 amino acids: CASNKTGRHSTDTQYF. The CDR3 region has the DNA TGTGCCAGCAACAAGACAGGACGCCATAGCACAGATACGCAGTATTTT. Looking up the rest from reference TRBV25-1 and TRBJ2-3 gives the full variable domain: EADIYQTPRYLVIGTGKKITLECSQTMGHDKMYWYQQDPGMELHLIHYSYGVNSTEKGDLSSESTVSRIRTEHFPLTLESARPSHTSQYLCASNKTGRHSTDTQYFGPGTRLTVL.

The rearrangement joins TRBV18 to TRBJ2-1; no firm D call. The CDR3 extends over 14 amino acids. Trimming left V 3 bases short and J 4 bases short, with 10 bases between. Germline values: CDR1 KGHSH, CDR2 LQKENI. The CDR3 region is CASSPDASYNEQFF. The CDR3, as DNA: TGTGCCAGCTCACCGGACGCCTCATACAATGAGCAGTTCTTC.